The clone carrying this T cell receptor (beta chain) has more than one count but fewer than ten. Its target is not known. The use of a sample-barcoded 5' primer and a J-beta primer mix characterized a second PCR of about 6 to 12 cycles. All samples gave at least 2.5 million CDR3-containing paired-end reads. TCRdb passed the 5' RACE reads through MiXCR, listing each CDR3 protein once. The table has 550,000 to 700,000 distinct CDR3 sequences, roughly 29% seen once; the top ten hold roughly 18%. These data belong to a study of blood T cells in healthy people across ages. General study results and limits: Significant beta diversity loss was already apparent by age approximately 38, declining roughly linearly. A strong correlation was seen between TCR beta diversity and naive T cell percentage.

The source is a woman aged 70-85 years in good health. The sequenced material came from blood.

The CDR3 coding sequence is TGTGCCAGCGAATGGGGCAATCAAGAGACCCAGTACTTC. Translating gives CASEWGNQETQYF. V gene TRBV7-9 combines with J gene TRBJ2-5; weak D call: TRBD1 (5 bases). This CDR3 spans 13 amino acids. Germline values: CDR1 SEHNR, CDR2 FQNEAQ (reference sequence). Trimming stripped 8 bases from V and 2 bases from J, with 12 bases between.